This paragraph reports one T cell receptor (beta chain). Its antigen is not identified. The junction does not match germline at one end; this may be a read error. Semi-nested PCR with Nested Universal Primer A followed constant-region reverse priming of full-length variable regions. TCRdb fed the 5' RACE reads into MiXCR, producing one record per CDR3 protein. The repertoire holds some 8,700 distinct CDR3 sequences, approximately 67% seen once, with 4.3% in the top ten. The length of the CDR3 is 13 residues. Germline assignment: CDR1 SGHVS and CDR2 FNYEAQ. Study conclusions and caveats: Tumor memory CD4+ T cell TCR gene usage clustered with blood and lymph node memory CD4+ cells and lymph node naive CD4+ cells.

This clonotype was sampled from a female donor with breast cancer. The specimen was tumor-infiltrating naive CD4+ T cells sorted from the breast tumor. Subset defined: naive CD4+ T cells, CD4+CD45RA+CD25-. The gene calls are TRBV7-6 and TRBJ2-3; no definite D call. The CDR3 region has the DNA TGTGCTAGCAGCTTGACTGAGGAAGATACGCAGTATTTT. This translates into CASSLTEEDTQYF.